The 15 T cell receptor beta chains below were found in one sample sequenced in a study of vaccination effects on CD4 cells after COVID-19. Their target antigens are unknown. Clones were sequenced by immunoSEQ multiplex PCR, and TCRdb holds only the in-frame ones, with some missing. The sample shows tens of thousands of clones, roughly 75% of them seen only once. Under the ViraFEST assay, PBMC were stimulated with viral peptide pools so that antigen-specific CD4+ T cells expanded. Sequencing was performed afterwards. When around 10 days of culture had elapsed, CD4+ T cells were isolated. No vaccinee had earlier SARS-CoV-2 infection, and nucleocapsid antibodies were negative. This specimen was CD4+ T cells from PBMCs cultured with HCoV-NL63 spike peptides, taken before COVID-19 vaccination. The origin of the receptors is a human donor who received a COVID-19 vaccine.

The gene calls are TRBV28 and TRBJ2-2; 8 bases are shared with TRBD2. V was pared by 6 bases and J by 6 bases, with 9 bases of the junction left unmatched. This CDR3 comprises 15 residues. CDR1 is MDHEN and CDR2 is SYDVKM in the germline V gene. The CDR3 region is CASRLSGMGAGELFF. CDR3 in DNA: TGTGCCAGCAGACTTAGCGGGATGGGGGCCGGGGAGCTGTTTTTT.

V gene TRBV19 combines with J gene TRBJ2-1, with D maybe TRBD1 (6 bases). The germline V gene encodes CDR1 LNHDA and CDR2 SQIVND (reference sequence). This CDR3 spans 15 amino acids. The germline V and J ends were trimmed by 4 bases and 6 bases, with 16 bases remaining between them. For the CDR3, the DNA is TGTGCCAGTAGTAGCCGGGACAAGGGTTTCAATGAGCAGTTCTTC. Its protein is CASSSRDKGFNEQFF. Looking up the rest from reference TRBV19 and TRBJ2-1 gives the full variable domain: DGGITQSPKYLFRKEGQNVTLSCEQNLNHDAMYWYRQDPGQGLRLIYYSQIVNDFQKGDIAEGYSVSREKKESFPLTVTSAQKNPTAFYLCASSSRDKGFNEQFFGPGTRLTVL.

The V call is TRBV6-5, the J call TRBJ1-1; no reliable D call. The CDR3 is 11 residues long. Trimming cost V 7 bases and J 0 bases, with 3 bases left between them. The germline V gene encodes CDR1 MNHEY and CDR2 SVGAGI. The CDR3 DNA sequence: TGTGCCAGCACCGTGAACACTGAAGCTTTCTTT. This codes for CASTVNTEAFF.

There are a few counts of this clone. J is TRBJ2-7 and V is TRBV30, with 8 bases that match TRBD1. Unmatched junction bases numbered 10, after V lost 3 bases and J lost 0 bases. CDR1 GTSNPN and CDR2 SVGIG come from the germline V gene (reference sequence). The CDR3 runs to 16 residues. The CDR3 DNA sequence: TGTGCCTGGAGCCCAGTGGACAGGGCTAACTCCTACGAGCAGTACTTC. It codes for CAWSPVDRANSYEQYF. Complete variable domain (other parts from reference TRBV30 and TRBJ2-7): SQTIHQWPATLVQPVGSPLSLECTVEGTSNPNLYWYRQAAGRGLQLLFYSVGIGQISSEVPQNLSASRPQDRQFILSSKKLLLSDSGFYLCAWSPVDRANSYEQYFGPGTRLTVT.

V is TRBV7-8 and J is TRBJ1-2; D is uncertain. The CDR3 is 13 amino acids. The germline CDR1 and CDR2 sequences are SGHVS and FQNEAQ. Trimming took off 1 base at V and 1 base at J, with 4 bases between the two ends. The CDR3 sequence is CASSLDSNYGYTF. The CDR3 DNA is TGTGCCAGCAGCTTAGACAGTAACTATGGCTACACCTTC.

This clone was found once. The V call is TRBV6-5, the J call TRBJ1-1, with D uncertain. The V gene lost 2 bases and the J gene lost 4 bases, with 8 bases spanning the gap. CDR1 is MNHEY, CDR2 SVGAGI, per germline. The CDR3 is 13 amino acids. The CDR3 DNA is TGTGCCAGCAGTTACGAGGTAGTCACTGAAGCTTTCTTT. It codes for CASSYEVVTEAFF.

The chain uses TRBV29-1 and TRBJ1-2, with D unclear. Germline V CDR1 and CDR2: SQVTM, ANQGSEA. The CDR3 length is 15 residues. V was clipped by 7 bases and J by 2 bases, with 20 bases between them. CDR3 in DNA: TGCAGCGCCCAAGGCAGCCTGGAATCCAACTATGGCTACACCTTC. Translation: CSAQGSLESNYGYTF.

The CDR3: CASSTLAGVNTGELFF. DNA of the CDR3: TGTGCCAGTAGCACCCTAGCGGGGGTGAACACCGGGGAGCTGTTTTTT. The chain employs TRBV19 and TRBJ2-2; 10 nucleotides match TRBD2. The CDR3 has 16 amino acids. Per the germline V gene, CDR1 is LNHDA and CDR2 is SQIVND (reference sequence). V shed 6 bases and J 1 base; nucleotides not matched to a gene: 5. The entire variable domain, with the rest obtained from reference TRBV19 and TRBJ2-2, is as follows: DGGITQSPKYLFRKEGQNVTLSCEQNLNHDAMYWYRQDPGQGLRLIYYSQIVNDFQKGDIAEGYSVSREKKESFPLTVTSAQKNPTAFYLCASSTLAGVNTGELFFGEGSRLTVL.

CDR3 sequence reads: CASSQSRAGPKNIQYF. CDR3 coding DNA: TGTGCCAGCAGCCAATCGCGAGCGGGTCCCAAAAACATTCAGTACTTC. The chain couples TRBV3-1 (or the pseudogene TRBV3-2) to TRBJ2-4; a possible D gene is TRBD2 (6 bases). Germline assignment: CDR1 LGHDT and CDR2 YNNKEL (reference sequence). The CDR3 runs to 16 residues. The V end lost 2 bases, the J end lost 2 bases, and 13 bases lay between the germline ends.

V and J are TRBV14 and TRBJ2-1, with TRBD2 matching over 7 bases. The CDR3 covers 15 residues. Germline V gene sequence: CDR1 SGHDN, CDR2 FVKESK. V trimming: 4 bases; J trimming: 6 bases; junction bases outside the gene matches: 9. CDR3 DNA: TGTGCCAGCAGCCCCCTCGCGGGAGCAGGCAATGAGCAGTTCTTC. Translating gives CASSPLAGAGNEQFF.

The V call is TRBV3-1 (or the pseudogene TRBV3-2), the J call TRBJ1-1; no reliable D call. This CDR3 is 12 amino acids long. V lost 3 bases, J lost 4 bases, and 6 bases lay in between. Germline-derived CDR1 and CDR2 are LGHDT and YNNKEL (reference sequence). The CDR3 sequence is CASSHGFTEAFF. Here the CDR3 DNA reads TGTGCCAGCAGCCACGGTTTCACTGAAGCTTTCTTT.

V is TRBV6-5 and J is TRBJ1-2; D unclear. The germline CDR1 and CDR2 sequences are MNHEY and SVGAGI. This CDR3 comprises 16 residues. V was clipped by 0 bases and J by 2 bases, with 13 bases between them. In nucleotides, the CDR3 is TGTGCCAGCAGTTACTCGGGGAGCCCGAGGAACTATGGCTACACCTTC. This codes for CASSYSGSPRNYGYTF.

The chain couples TRBV10-3 to TRBJ2-3, with D maybe TRBD2 (6 bases). The CDR3 runs to 16 residues. Trimming shortened V by 3 bases and J by 0 bases, and 13 bases separated the two germline ends. Germline V gene data show CDR1 as ENHRY and CDR2 as SYGVKD. The CDR3 DNA follows: TGTGCCATCAGTGACGGGGGAGGCAGAAGCACAGATACGCAGTATTTT. This encodes CAISDGGGRSTDTQYF.

The gene calls are TRBV30 and TRBJ2-7; the D gene is possibly TRBD1 (6 bases). CDR3 length: 11 residues. CDR1 is GTSNPN and CDR2 is SVGIG in the germline V gene (reference sequence). Trimming cost V 2 bases and J 6 bases, with 8 bases left between them. This chain's CDR3 is CAWSRRGEQYF. CDR3 bases: TGTGCCTGGAGTCGCAGGGGCGAGCAGTACTTC.

The chain couples TRBV7-2 to TRBJ1-2; 9 bases map to TRBD1. Germline CDR1 is SGHTA and CDR2 is FQGNSA. V shed 1 base, J shed 4 bases, and the junction held 4 bases outside the gene matches. This CDR3 is built from 15 residues. In DNA, the CDR3 is TGTGCCAGCAGCTTAGAGGGACAGGGAGGCTATGGCTACACCTTC. This translates into CASSLEGQGGYGYTF.